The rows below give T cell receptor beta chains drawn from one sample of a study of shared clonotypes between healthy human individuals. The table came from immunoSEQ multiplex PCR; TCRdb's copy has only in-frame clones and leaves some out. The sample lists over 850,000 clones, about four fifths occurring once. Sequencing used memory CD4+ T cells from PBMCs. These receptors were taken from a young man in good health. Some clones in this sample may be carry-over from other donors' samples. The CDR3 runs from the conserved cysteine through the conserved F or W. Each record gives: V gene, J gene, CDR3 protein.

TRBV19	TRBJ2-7	CASSRAGTDYEQYF
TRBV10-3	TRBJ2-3	CAISPPARLAGPDTDTQYF
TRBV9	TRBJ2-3	CASSATSGTDTQYF
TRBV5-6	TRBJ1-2	CASCRGQVYGYTF
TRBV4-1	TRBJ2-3	CASSQGPNFSGRAKDTQYF
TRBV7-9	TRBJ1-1	CASSPPAVGNTEAFF
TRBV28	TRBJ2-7	CASSFLPGQGAPEQYF
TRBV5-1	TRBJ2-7	CASSLFGQGGEQYF
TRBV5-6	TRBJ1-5	CASLRQNSNQPQHF
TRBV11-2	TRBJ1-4	CASSSGGTNEKLFF
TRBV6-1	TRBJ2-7	CASGTEQRRYEQYF
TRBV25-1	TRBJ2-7	CASSRRGMANEQYF
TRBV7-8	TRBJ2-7	CASSLVPGGAGEQYF
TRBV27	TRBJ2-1	CASSLVGLAGANEQFF
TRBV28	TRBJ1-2	CASSFSGHWGGYTF
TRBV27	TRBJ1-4	CASSLFTHGNEKLFF
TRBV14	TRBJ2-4	CASSQVQGGIQYF
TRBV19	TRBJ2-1	CASKLAGYNEQFF
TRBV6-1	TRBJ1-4	CASSKTGVDEKLFF
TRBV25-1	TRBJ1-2	CASSAHPNYGYTF
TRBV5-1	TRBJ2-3	CASSNPAGTGITDTQYF
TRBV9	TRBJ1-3	CASSPRSSGNTIYF
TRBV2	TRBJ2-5	CASSDRAGRAVETQYF
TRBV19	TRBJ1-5	CARTKGVDQPQHF
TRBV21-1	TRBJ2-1	CASSKCSKCGSSYNEQFF
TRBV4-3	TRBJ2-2	CASSQDRGGNTGELFF
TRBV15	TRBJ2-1	CATSRGQPPGHNEQFF
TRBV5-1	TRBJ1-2	CASSPWTGSGFYGYTF
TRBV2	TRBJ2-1	CASSELGPSVFYNEQFF
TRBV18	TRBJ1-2	CASSPRPSYGYTF
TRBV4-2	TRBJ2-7	CASSQERGYSYEQYF
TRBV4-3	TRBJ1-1	CASSQVLGPQRNTEAFF
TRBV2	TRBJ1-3	CASGSGRTASGNTIYF
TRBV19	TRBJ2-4	CASSVSGLAKNIQYF
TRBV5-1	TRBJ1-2	CASSLGFTDGYTF
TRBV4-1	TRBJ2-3	CASSQGGQGHNTQYF
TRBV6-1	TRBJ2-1	CASTLLASSYNEQFF
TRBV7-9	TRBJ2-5	CASGGIGETQYF
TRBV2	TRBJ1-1	CASSDQGMNTEAFF
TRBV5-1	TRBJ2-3	CASGPLGLLTDTQYF
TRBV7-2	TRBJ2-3	CASSLKGGGSTDTQYF
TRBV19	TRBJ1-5	CASTRERNSNQPQHF
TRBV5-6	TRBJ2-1	CASSQRSRGGQFF
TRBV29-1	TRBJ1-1	CSVANRDSFLEAFF
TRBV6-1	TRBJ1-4	CASSEAGLDALFF
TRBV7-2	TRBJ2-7	CATRRTSGSYEQYF
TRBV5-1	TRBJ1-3	CASSYGDSLSGNTIYF
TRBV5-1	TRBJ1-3	CASSLVSMRGNTIYF
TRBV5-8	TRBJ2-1	CASSLEGSSFSPYNEQFF
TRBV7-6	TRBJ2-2	CASSPPLGELFF
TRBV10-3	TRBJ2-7	CAISESGFEQYF
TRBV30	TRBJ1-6	CAWRRDSYNSPLHF
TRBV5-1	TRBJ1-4	CASSGDRGHEKLFF
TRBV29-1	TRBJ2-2	CSVSRVVGELFF